This entry lists 32 T cell receptor beta chains sequenced from one sample in a study of blood T cell repertoires in COVID-19. Repertoires were generated with immunoSEQ multiplex PCR, while TCRdb's copy carries only in-frame clones and drops some. The repertoire holds tens of thousands of clones, with 82% as singletons. Sequenced input: peripheral blood. The receptors derive from a woman aged 55-69 years with acute or convalescent COVID-19.

This clone was seen a single time. The gene calls are TRBV9 and TRBJ2-7, with D tentatively TRBD1 (5 bases). This CDR3 contains 16 residues. CDR1 and CDR2 from the germline V gene are SGDLS and YYNGEE. Trimming stripped 6 bases from V and 2 bases from J, with 21 bases between. The CDR3 coding sequence is TGTGCCAGCAACCAAGACCCTCCAGGGTCAACCTACGAGCAGTACTTC. This codes for CASNQDPPGSTYEQYF.

This clone was seen a single time. This CDR3 is CASSLQGAYEQYF. The CDR3, as DNA: TGTGCCAGCAGTTTACAGGGGGCTTACGAGCAGTACTTC. The chain combines TRBV27 with TRBJ2-7, with 8 bases lining up with TRBD1. The CDR3 consists of 13 residues. V shed 2 bases and J 4 bases; nucleotides not matched to a gene: 1. From germline, CDR1 is MNHEY and CDR2 SMNVEV (reference sequence).

This chain joins TRBV9 and TRBJ2-3; D gene unclear. The CDR3 spans 14 residues. V was cut by 0 bases and J by 4 bases, with 9 bases left in between. Per the germline V gene, CDR1 is SGDLS and CDR2 is YYNGEE. The CDR3 here is CASSVDPRADTQYF. In nucleotides, the CDR3 is TGTGCCAGCAGCGTAGATCCTCGCGCAGATACGCAGTATTTT.

The J gene is TRBJ2-1, the V gene TRBV2; tentatively, D is TRBD1 (6 bases). This CDR3 has 13 amino acids. Germline CDR1 SNHLY, CDR2 FYNNEI. The V gene lost 7 bases and the J gene lost 6 bases, with 13 bases spanning the gap. CDR3 protein: CASIQGLGNEQFF. The CDR3 DNA is TGTGCCAGCATTCAGGGGTTGGGCAATGAGCAGTTCTTC.

This chain joins TRBV11-2 and TRBJ2-5; the D gene is possibly TRBD2 (6 bases). The germline V gene encodes CDR1 SGHAT and CDR2 FQNNGV. Trimming removed 1 base at V and 3 bases at J, with 12 bases between. This CDR3 has 15 amino acids. CDR3: CASSLAGVAKETQYF. The DNA of the CDR3 is TGTGCCAGCAGCTTAGCGGGGGTCGCTAAAGAGACCCAGTACTTC.

CDR3 protein: CASSIDAAGAATEAFF. The CDR3 DNA follows: TGTGCCAGTAGTATAGACGCGGCGGGGGCGGCCACTGAAGCTTTCTTT. The J gene is TRBJ1-1, the V gene TRBV19; a possible D gene is TRBD1 (6 bases). This CDR3 contains 16 residues. V was trimmed by 0 bases and J by 4 bases, leaving 15 bases between them. CDR1 and CDR2 (germline): LNHDA, SQIVND (reference sequence).

In DNA form, the CDR3 reads TGTGCCAGCAGCTTCTCGACCAGAAGCGGGGGCTCCTACGAGCAGTACTTC. Protein: CASSFSTRSGGSYEQYF. The chain couples TRBV7-3 to TRBJ2-7, with 8 bases that match TRBD2. The CDR3 loop spans 17 amino acids. The V gene's germline CDR1 is SGHTA and CDR2 FQGTGA. V lost 3 bases, J lost 0 bases, and 10 bases stayed unmatched. The variable domain in full, with the rest retrieved from reference TRBV7-3 and TRBJ2-7, is GAGVSQTPSNKVTEKGKYVELRCDPISGHTALYWYRQSLGQGPEFLIYFQGTGAADDSGLPNDRFFAVRPEGSVSTLKIQRTERGDSAVYLCASSFSTRSGGSYEQYFGPGTRLTVT.

The V call is TRBV5-6, the J call TRBJ1-1; D gene unclear. The V gene lost 3 bases and the J gene lost 0 bases, with 6 bases spanning the gap. Germline loops: CDR1 SGHDT, CDR2 YYEEEE. This CDR3 comprises 13 residues. The CDR3 DNA sequence: TGTGCCAGCAGCTGGGGAGTGAACACTGAAGCTTTCTTT. Translation gives CASSWGVNTEAFF.

V gene TRBV30 combines with J gene TRBJ2-1; 10 nucleotides match TRBD2. Looked up from germline, CDR1 is GTSNPN and CDR2 is SVGIG (reference sequence). The J segment lost 8 bases and the V segment lost 2 bases, leaving 21 bases of the junction unmatched. The CDR3 is 19 residues long. DNA for the CDR3: TGTGCCTGGAGTCCCCGGGAGCGGCCGCTAGCGGGGGTTCTGGATGAGCAGTTCTTC. It specifies CAWSPRERPLAGVLDEQFF. Based on the CDR3 plus reference TRBV30 and TRBJ2-1, the full variable domain is SQTIHQWPATLVQPVGSPLSLECTVEGTSNPNLYWYRQAAGRGLQLLFYSVGIGQISSEVPQNLSASRPQDRQFILSSKKLLLSDSGFYLCAWSPRERPLAGVLDEQFFGPGTRLTVL.

The chain links TRBV6-5 to TRBJ1-4, with 10 bases lining up with TRBD1. The CDR3 totals 15 residues. The V gene's germline CDR1 is MNHEY and CDR2 SVGAGI. Trimming at V came to 4 bases and at J to 8 bases, leaving 7 bases not matched to a gene. The CDR3 reads CASSSDRGPGEKLFF. In DNA form, the CDR3 reads TGTGCCAGCAGTTCCGACAGGGGGCCAGGGGAAAAACTGTTTTTT.

This clone has just a few counts. The chain joins TRBV30 to TRBJ2-1, with a tentative D call TRBD1 (6 bases). The CDR3 is 13 residues long. V lost 3 bases and J 5 bases, leaving 11 bases between the germline ends. In germline, CDR1 is GTSNPN, CDR2 SVGIG (reference sequence). The CDR3 DNA sequence: TGTGCCTGGAGAAATAACAGGGACAATGAGCAGTTCTTC. Translated: CAWRNNRDNEQFF.

This sequence joins TRBV9 and TRBJ2-3; TRBD1 aligns across 8 bases. Germline V gene lookup returns CDR1 SGDLS and CDR2 YYNGEE. The ends lost 4 bases at V and 3 bases at J; junction bases unmatched: 13. CDR3 length: 17 residues. As DNA, the CDR3 is TGTGCCAGCAGCCCCACCTCAGGGGGCAGAGGGACAGATACGCAGTATTTT. Its protein product is CASSPTSGGRGTDTQYF.

The gene calls are TRBV12-3 or TRBV12-4 and TRBJ2-3, with a possible D match to TRBD2 (5 bases). V lost 10 bases and J 5 bases, leaving 10 bases between the germline ends. This CDR3 is 11 amino acids long. The chain's CDR3 is CATRRGDTQYF. The CDR3 DNA sequence: TGTGCCACCCGCCGGGGAGATACGCAGTATTTT.

This chain connects TRBV5-1 to TRBJ1-2, with 9 bases identical to TRBD1. The CDR3 is made up of 16 amino acids. J gave up 7 bases and V 5 bases, and 15 bases lay outside the gene matches. In germline, CDR1 is SGHRS, CDR2 YFSETQ. This CDR3 is CASRSSDRGVQVGYTF. The CDR3 DNA is TGCGCCAGCAGAAGCTCCGACAGGGGGGTCCAGGTTGGCTACACCTTC.

The gene calls are TRBV18 and TRBJ1-6, with 11 bases that match TRBD1. The V and J ends lost 0 bases and 5 bases, in that order; junction bases with no gene match: 3. The V gene's germline CDR1 is KGHSH and CDR2 LQKENI. This CDR3 region has 17 residues. DNA of the CDR3: TGTGCCAGCTCACCACCGGACAGGGGGCAGGATAATTCACCCCTCCACTTT. Amino acids: CASSPPDRGQDNSPLHF.

The chain uses TRBV19 and TRBJ1-3; D is perhaps TRBD1 (6 bases). The CDR3 consists of 18 residues. CDR1 and CDR2 from the germline V gene are LNHDA and SQIVND (reference sequence). Between the trimmed V and J ends, which lost 5 bases and 0 bases, there was a span of 20 bases. The CDR3 coding sequence is TGTGCCAGTAGTTTCAGCCCCCGACAGGCCAGCTCTGGAAACACCATATATTTT. Amino acids: CASSFSPRQASSGNTIYF.

The V gene is TRBV5-4, the J gene TRBJ2-5; a possible D gene is TRBD2 (7 bases). This CDR3 has 17 residues. V gave up 10 bases and J gave up 11 bases, with 36 bases separating them. CDR1 is SGHNT and CDR2 is YYREEE in the germline V gene (reference sequence). The CDR3 DNA reads TGTGCCCGCACGGGGAGGGGGGGGCCAGGCGGAAGTGGGGTACAGTACTTC. This gives the protein CARTGRGGPGGSGVQYF.

The V and J genes are TRBV9 and TRBJ2-7; TRBD2 is a possible D gene (6 bases). Germline values: CDR1 SGDLS, CDR2 YYNGEE. Trimming took 3 bases from V and 3 from J, leaving 13 bases between them. The CDR3 covers 14 residues. The CDR3, as DNA: TGTGCCAGCAGCGATACTAGCCTAAGCTACGAGCAGTACTTC. Protein sequence: CASSDTSLSYEQYF.

In DNA, the CDR3 is TGTGCCAGCGGAAACAGGGGACACGGTCAGCCCCAGCATTTT. Amino acids: CASGNRGHGQPQHF. The V call is TRBV6-5, the J call TRBJ1-5, with 7 bases aligning to TRBD1. Germline assignment: CDR1 MNHEY and CDR2 SVGAGI. The CDR3 runs to 14 residues. Trimming took 8 bases from V and 6 from J; bases not matched to a gene: 10.

The CDR3 nucleotides read TGTGCCTGGAGTGTAGGGACAGGGGGGAGCTATGGCTACACCTTC. It translates to CAWSVGTGGSYGYTF. The J gene is TRBJ1-2, the V gene TRBV30; 11 bases are a match to TRBD1. This CDR3 region has 15 residues. Germline assignment: CDR1 GTSNPN and CDR2 SVGIG (reference sequence). The J segment lost 4 bases and the V segment lost 0 bases, leaving 4 bases of the junction unmatched.

This chain joins TRBV5-1 and TRBJ1-6; D unresolved. The CDR3 is made up of 16 amino acids. CDR1 and CDR2 from the germline V gene are SGHRS and YFSETQ. Trimming left V 4 bases short and J 6 bases short, with 17 bases between. CDR3 in amino acids: CASSPELALGNSPLHF. The DNA of the CDR3 is TGCGCCAGCAGCCCGGAATTGGCTCTAGGTAATTCACCCCTCCACTTT.

V and J are TRBV27 and TRBJ1-2; 7 bases are a match to TRBD1. V lost 5 bases and J lost 3; bases outside the gene matches: 3. The germline V gene encodes CDR1 MNHEY and CDR2 SMNVEV (reference sequence). The length of the CDR3 is 13 residues. In DNA, the CDR3 is TGTGCCAGCAGTCAACAGGGGTACTATGGCTACACCTTC. Translated: CASSQQGYYGYTF.

The chain uses TRBV2 and TRBJ2-2; weak D call: TRBD2 (7 bases). Germline V lookup: CDR1 SNHLY, CDR2 FYNNEI. V was clipped by 7 bases and J by 9 bases, with 15 bases between them. The CDR3 length is 13 residues. The CDR3 protein is CASTEGGRRELFF. The CDR3 region has the DNA TGTGCCAGCACGGAGGGGGGGCGCCGGGAGCTGTTTTTT.

The rearrangement links TRBV6-5 to TRBJ1-2, with a weak D call TRBD1 (6 bases). Trimming took off 4 bases at V and 4 bases at J, with 10 bases between the two ends. Germline values: CDR1 MNHEY, CDR2 SVGAGI. This CDR3 is built from 13 residues. Here the CDR3 DNA reads TGTGCCAGCAGTTCGACAGGATCCTATGGCTACACCTTC. Translation: CASSSTGSYGYTF.

This clone was recorded only once. The chain uses TRBV6-2 or TRBV6-3 and TRBJ2-3; perhaps TRBD2 as D (6 bases). In germline, CDR1 is MNHEY, CDR2 SVGEGT. The CDR3 runs 15 residues. V was pared by 2 bases and J by 5 bases, with 14 bases between. CDR3 nucleotide sequence: TGTGCCAGCAGTTACCCGGACTCGGGGGAAGATACGCAGTATTTT. Amino acids: CASSYPDSGEDTQYF.

The chain uses TRBV18 and TRBJ2-5, with unresolved D. This CDR3 is 14 amino acids long. Germline V lookup: CDR1 KGHSH, CDR2 LQKENI. V lost 3 bases, J lost 1 base, and 9 bases lay in between. CDR3 loop: CASSPVPVQETQYF. The CDR3 DNA follows: TGTGCCAGCTCACCGGTCCCGGTCCAAGAGACCCAGTACTTC.

The rearrangement joins TRBV18 to TRBJ1-4; D uncertain. The CDR3 sequence is 15 residues long. Trimming removed 3 bases from V and 8 bases from J, with 16 bases in between. CDR1 and CDR2 from the germline V gene are KGHSH and LQKENI. This CDR3 is CASSPGGNQREKLFF. DNA of the CDR3: TGTGCCAGCTCACCCGGCGGGAACCAAAGGGAAAAACTGTTTTTT.

The chain carries TRBV19 and TRBJ1-2; 7 bases agree with TRBD1. V was clipped by 10 bases and J by 7 bases; unmatched bases: 9. Looked up from germline, CDR1 is LNHDA and CDR2 is SQIVND (reference sequence). The CDR3 runs to 12 residues. CDR3 in DNA: TGTGCCACTCGACAGGGTTTGAGTGGCTACACCTTC. Translated, it gives CATRQGLSGYTF.

The chain has TRBV11-2 and TRBJ1-3, with a tentative D call TRBD1 (6 bases). From germline, CDR1 is SGHAT and CDR2 FQNNGV. The length of the CDR3 is 17 residues. The germline V and J ends were trimmed by 6 bases and 5 bases, with 23 bases remaining between them. The DNA for the CDR3 is TGTGCCAGCAGATATGCAGGGGCAGGGTCTATAAGAAACACCATATATTTT. Protein: CASRYAGAGSIRNTIYF.

This chain links TRBV18 with TRBJ1-5; 9 nucleotides align to TRBD1. V shed 3 bases and J 4 bases; nucleotides not matched to a gene: 4. In germline, CDR1 is KGHSH, CDR2 LQKENI. The CDR3 spans 15 residues. In nucleotides, the CDR3 is TGTGCCAGCTCACCGGGGGACAGGGCTAATCAGCCCCAGCATTTT. It is translated as CASSPGDRANQPQHF. Full variable domain (rest looked up from reference TRBV18 and TRBJ1-5): NAGVMQNPRHLVRRRGQEARLRCSPMKGHSHVYWYRQLPEEGLKFMVYLQKENIIDESGMPKERFSAEFPKEGPSILRIQQVVRGDSAAYFCASSPGDRANQPQHFGDGTRLSIL.

The V gene is TRBV21-1, the J gene TRBJ1-3. TRBV21-1 is listed as a pseudogene. The CDR3 is 17 amino acids. The CDR3 sequence: CASSKGRVRISGNTIYF. In nucleotides, the CDR3 is TGTGCCAGCAGCAAAGGGAGGGTCAGGATCTCTGGAAACACCATATATTTT.

DNA of the CDR3: TGTGCCAGCAGCAAAGGGGACCTAGCGGGGGCCTACGAGCAGTACTTC. It encodes CASSKGDLAGAYEQYF. This chain uses TRBV21-1 with TRBJ2-7; the table's D call, TRBD2, has no DNA check behind it. TRBV21-1 counts as a pseudogene. This CDR3 region has 16 residues.